Below, 14 T cell receptor beta chains from the same sample are listed, as sequenced in a study of spatial heterogeneity in lung cancer. TCRdb fed the 5' RACE reads into MiXCR, producing one record per CDR3 protein. The sample records some 17,000 distinct CDR3 sequences, about 21% being singletons. Time point given: sample taken at primary tumor resection. The authors sequenced whole RNA from tumor, nontumor lung or frozen PBMC without sorting. The source material was PBMCs, sampled at surgery. The receptor source for this set is a female donor with early-stage non-small cell lung cancer.

V is TRBV5-1 and J is TRBJ2-2; 7 nucleotides line up with TRBD1. The V segment lost 7 bases and the J segment 6 bases; nucleotides outside the gene matches: 12. The CDR3 runs 15 residues. Germline V CDR1 and CDR2: SGHRS, YFSETQ. The chain's CDR3 is CASGPGGPLAGELFF. Written as DNA, the CDR3 is TGCGCCAGCGGCCCAGGGGGTCCGCTCGCCGGGGAGCTGTTTTTT. The complete variable domain, with remaining parts taken from reference TRBV5-1 and TRBJ2-2, reads KAGVTQTPRYLIKTRGQQVTLSCSPISGHRSVSWYQQTPGQGLQFLFEYFSETQRNKGNFPGRFSGRQFSNSRSEMNVSTLELGDSALYLCASGPGGPLAGELFFGEGSRLTVL.

The V gene is TRBV4-2, the J gene TRBJ1-4; TRBD1 might be the D (5 bases). In germline, CDR1 is LGHNA, CDR2 YNFKEQ. The V and J ends lost 4 bases and 1 base respectively, with 16 bases between them. The CDR3 is 17 amino acids. CDR3 nucleotide sequence: TGTGCCAGCAGCCCTCGCGAGGGGACGGGAACTAATGAAAAACTGTTTTTT. Protein product: CASSPREGTGTNEKLFF.

This clonotype has a count of ten or more. The chain links TRBV7-2 to TRBJ2-1; 8 bases map to TRBD2. V lost 5 bases and J lost 0; bases outside the gene matches: 6. Germline CDR1 and CDR2: SGHTA and FQGNSA. This CDR3 has 16 amino acids. The chain's CDR3 is CASSPRGGSSYNEQFF. The CDR3 DNA sequence: TGTGCCAGCAGCCCCCGGGGGGGGAGCTCCTACAATGAGCAGTTCTTC.

This clonotype is classed as medium-sized. The V call is TRBV18, the J call TRBJ2-5, with 8 nucleotides matching TRBD1. The CDR3 sequence is 15 residues long. Germline V gene lookup returns CDR1 KGHSH and CDR2 LQKENI. The ends lost 3 bases at V and 0 bases at J; junction bases unmatched: 3. The CDR3 loop is CASSPRTGYQETQYF. CDR3 sequence (DNA): TGTGCCAGCTCACCTCGGACAGGGTACCAAGAGACCCAGTACTTC.

A few counts support this clonotype. This chain links TRBV7-8 with TRBJ1-2; D remains ambiguous. Germline V gene lookup returns CDR1 SGHVS and CDR2 FQNEAQ. The CDR3 totals 12 residues. V gave up 5 bases and J gave up 8 bases, with 12 bases separating them. The CDR3 DNA reads TGTGCCAGCAGCCCTCGCTATGGCGGCTACACCTTC. Amino acid sequence: CASSPRYGGYTF.

This clonotype is classed as medium-sized (0.01 to 0.1%). This rearrangement joins TRBV7-3 to TRBJ2-1; a weak D match, TRBD1 (6 bases). Germline CDR1 is SGHTA and CDR2 is FQGTGA. Trimming removed 4 bases from V and 4 bases from J, with 17 bases in between. CDR3 length: 16 residues. The CDR3 sequence is CASSSNGGRTYNEQFF. The CDR3 DNA follows: TGTGCCAGCAGCTCTAATGGGGGCAGGACTTACAATGAGCAGTTCTTC.

This clonotype came up many times. This chain links TRBV7-2 with TRBJ2-3, with 7 positions matching TRBD1. V lost 0 bases to trimming and J lost 4 bases; unmatched junction nucleotides: 4. Looked up from germline, CDR1 is SGHTA and CDR2 is FQGNSA. This CDR3 has 15 residues. The CDR3 is CASSLAAQGPDTQYF. The CDR3 region has the DNA TGTGCCAGCAGCTTAGCCGCACAGGGGCCAGATACGCAGTATTTT.

This clonotype rates as medium-sized (0.01 to 0.1%). The V call is TRBV28, the J call TRBJ2-7; 7 nucleotides agree with TRBD2. The germline gives CDR1 MDHEN, CDR2 SYDVKM. Trimming removed 6 bases from V and 7 bases from J; junction bases left unmatched: 9. The CDR3 totals 13 residues. CDR3 amino acids: CASSKRGPWEQYF. In nucleotides, the CDR3 is TGTGCCAGCAGCAAGCGGGGTCCATGGGAGCAGTACTTC.

This clonotype was observed at least ten times. This chain links TRBV4-1 with TRBJ2-7; D not certain. The CDR3 extends over 15 amino acids. V lost 1 base, J lost 9 bases, and 19 bases lay in between. Germline V lookup: CDR1 MGHRA, CDR2 YSYEKL. CDR3 DNA sequence: TGCGCCAGCAGCCAAGCGGCAGGAGACTTGCCAGCGCAGTACTTC. This codes for CASSQAAGDLPAQYF.

In this sample, this clonotype is medium-sized (0.01 to 0.1%). The V and J genes are TRBV13 and TRBJ2-7; D possibly corresponds to TRBD2 (5 bases). This CDR3 is built from 14 residues. Germline V gene data show CDR1 as PRHDT and CDR2 as FYEKMQ (reference sequence). The V end was cut by 0 bases, the J end by 6 bases, with 12 bases between. The CDR3 region is CASSLGRLSAEQYF. DNA for the CDR3: TGTGCCAGCAGCTTAGGCCGACTATCCGCCGAGCAGTACTTC.

The rearrangement links TRBV10-3 to TRBJ2-5; D could derive from TRBD1 or TRBD2 (6 bases each). Germline V gene sequence: CDR1 ENHRY, CDR2 SYGVKD. The CDR3 is 13 residues long. V lost 5 bases, J lost 1 base, and 8 bases lay in between. CDR3 region: CAISWGAQETQYF. The CDR3 nucleotides read TGTGCCATCAGTTGGGGGGCCCAAGAGACCCAGTACTTC.

This clonotype has at least ten counts. The genes are TRBV6-5 and TRBJ2-2; a weak D match, TRBD1 (6 bases). The CDR3 covers 16 residues. Per the germline V gene, CDR1 is MNHEY and CDR2 is SVGAGI. V was shortened by 6 bases and J by 4 bases, with 18 bases between the two germline ends. CDR3 residues: CASRQCQGTCTGELFF. The CDR3 DNA reads as TGTGCCAGCAGACAGTGTCAGGGGACGTGCACCGGGGAGCTGTTTTTT.

This clonotype is medium-sized (0.01 to 0.1%) within its sample. The chain carries TRBV20-1 and TRBJ1-1; D unclear. The CDR3 totals 13 residues. Germline V lookup: CDR1 DFQATT, CDR2 SNEGSKA (reference sequence). Trimming stripped 5 bases from V and 3 bases from J, with 13 bases between. CDR3 loop: CSAPTFRDTEAFF. The CDR3 nucleotides read TGCAGTGCTCCGACATTCCGAGACACTGAAGCTTTCTTT.

This clonotype was picked up many times. The rearrangement uses TRBV10-3 and TRBJ2-3; no reliable D call. Trimming took 0 bases from V and 2 from J, leaving 6 bases between them. The CDR3 sequence is 14 residues long. The germline gives CDR1 ENHRY, CDR2 SYGVKD. The CDR3 region has the DNA TGTGCCATCAGTGAGTCGCGGCACACAGATACGCAGTATTTT. Protein product: CAISESRHTDTQYF.